Described below is a single TCR beta chain sequence and its context. Antigen unknown. V lost 1 base to trimming and J lost 0 bases, with 12 bases between them. This CDR3 has 15 amino acids. In germline, CDR1 is DFQATT, CDR2 SNEGSKA (reference sequence). The use of a sample-barcoded 5' primer and a J-beta primer mix characterized a second PCR of roughly 7 to 11 cycles. TCRdb re-called the 5' RACE reads through MiXCR, storing one row per CDR3 protein. Among about 1.5 million distinct CDR3 sequences listed, roughly two fifths were seen once. This entry belongs to a study of blood T cells in healthy people across ages. Study results and caveats: Nothing was known about donor CMV status, and this possibly confounded expanded clonotype changes.

Sample: blood. The receptor's source is a woman under 30 in good health. This chain uses TRBV20-1 with TRBJ2-5, with D hard to call. The CDR3 DNA sequence: TGCAGTGCTAGAGTGGGCTCTTCGTACCAAGAGACCCAGTACTTC. Its translation is CSARVGSSYQETQYF.